The entry below gives a single T cell receptor beta chain sequence along with its context. The germline V gene has CDR1 SGHRS and CDR2 YFSETQ. Trimming pared 0 bases from V and 3 bases from J, leaving 8 bases between. The CDR3 spans 14 residues. This entry is derived from a study of blood T cell repertoires in COVID-19. Looking at the study overall: The United States, Italy and Spain were the sources of the acute and convalescent COVID-19 samples. T cells, B-cell-depleted T cells, or PBMCs supplied cDNA or gDNA.

As handled by the study authors: Counts of nucleated cells, estimated from reference gene primer amplification, were obtained. Only in-frame clones appear in the TCRdb table, and some are missing; sequencing was by immunoSEQ multiplex PCR. Clone size and the V and J calls come from that table; the DNA yielded D and trimming. Counted here are 140,000 to 150,000 clones, more than 75% occurring once; the ten biggest clones make up approximately 5%. The chain carries TRBV5-1 and TRBJ2-3, with D tentatively TRBD1 (6 bases). Sequencing used peripheral blood. The clonotype was recovered from a woman between 45 and 60 years old with acute or convalescent COVID-19. CDR3 residues: CASSLGQETDTQYF. Written as DNA, the CDR3 is TGCGCCAGCAGCTTGGGACAGGAAACAGATACGCAGTATTTT.